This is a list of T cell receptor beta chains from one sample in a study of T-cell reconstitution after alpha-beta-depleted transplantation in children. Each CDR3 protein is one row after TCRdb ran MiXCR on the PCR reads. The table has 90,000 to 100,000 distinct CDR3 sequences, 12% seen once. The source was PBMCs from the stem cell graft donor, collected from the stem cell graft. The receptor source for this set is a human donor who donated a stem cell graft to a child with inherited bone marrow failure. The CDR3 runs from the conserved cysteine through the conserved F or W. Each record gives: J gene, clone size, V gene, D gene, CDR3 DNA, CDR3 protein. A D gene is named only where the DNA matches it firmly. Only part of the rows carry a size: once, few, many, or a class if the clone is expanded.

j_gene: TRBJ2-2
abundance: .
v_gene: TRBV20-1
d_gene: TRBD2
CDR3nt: TGCTGTGCTCCTTCGCGACTAGCGGGAGGGATCGGGGAGCTGTTTTTT
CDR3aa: CCAPSRLAGGIGELFF

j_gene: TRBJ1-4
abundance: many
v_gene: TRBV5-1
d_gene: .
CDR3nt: TGCGCCAGCAGCTCGTCTTTTAATGAAAAACTGTTTTTT
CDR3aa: CASSSSFNEKLFF

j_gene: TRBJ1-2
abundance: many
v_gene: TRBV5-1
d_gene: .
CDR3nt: TGCGCCAGCAGCTTTGGTCCCCCAGGGCTTGCTAACTATGGCTACACCTTC
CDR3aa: CASSFGPPGLANYGYTF

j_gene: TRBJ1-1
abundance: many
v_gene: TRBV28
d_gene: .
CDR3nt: TGTGCCAGCAGTTCCCCTGCCCTGAACACTGAAGCTTTCTTT
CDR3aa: CASSSPALNTEAFF

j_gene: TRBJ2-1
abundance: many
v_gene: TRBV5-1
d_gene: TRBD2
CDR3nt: TGCGCCAGCAGCCTACTAGCGGGGGGGATTAGTGAGCAGTTCTTC
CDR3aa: CASSLLAGGISEQFF

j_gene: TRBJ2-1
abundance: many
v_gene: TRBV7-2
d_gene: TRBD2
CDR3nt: TGTGCCAGCAGGCCACATCGGTCTAGCGGCCATCCTGAGCAGTTCTTC
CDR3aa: CASRPHRSSGHPEQFF

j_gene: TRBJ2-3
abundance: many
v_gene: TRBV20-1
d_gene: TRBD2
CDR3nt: TGCAGTGCCGGGCGGGGGGGGGTCACAGATACGCAGTATTTT
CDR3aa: CSAGRGGVTDTQYF

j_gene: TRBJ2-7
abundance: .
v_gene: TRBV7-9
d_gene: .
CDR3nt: TGTGCCAGCAGCTTAGAACAGACCTACTCCTACGAGCAGTACTTC
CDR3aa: CASSLEQTYSYEQYF

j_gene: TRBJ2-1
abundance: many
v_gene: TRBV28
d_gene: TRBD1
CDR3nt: TGTGCCAGCAGTACAGGGGGTCTTGAGCAGTTCTTC
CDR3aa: CASSTGGLEQFF

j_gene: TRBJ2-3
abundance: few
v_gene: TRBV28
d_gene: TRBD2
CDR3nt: TGTGCCAGCAGTCCGGCTAGCGGCTACACAGATACGCAGTATTTT
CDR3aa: CASSPASGYTDTQYF

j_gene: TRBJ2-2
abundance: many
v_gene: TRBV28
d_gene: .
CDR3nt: TGTGCCAGCATCTCGGGTGAAGGGGCCGGGGAGCTGTTTTTT
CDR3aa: CASISGEGAGELFF

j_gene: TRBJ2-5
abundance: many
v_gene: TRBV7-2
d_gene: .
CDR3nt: TGTGCCAGCAGCTTCGAGGGGGGGAGGGAGACCCAGTACTTC
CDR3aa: CASSFEGGRETQYF

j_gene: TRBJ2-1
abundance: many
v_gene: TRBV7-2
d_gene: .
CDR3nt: TGTGCCAGCAGCCAAGGCGGGACCTCCTACAATGAGCAGTTCTTC
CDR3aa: CASSQGGTSYNEQFF

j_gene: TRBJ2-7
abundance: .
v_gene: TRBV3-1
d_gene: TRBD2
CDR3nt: TGTGCCAGCAGCCAAGCCGGGACTAGCGTGGACGAGCAGTACTTC
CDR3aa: CASSQAGTSVDEQYF

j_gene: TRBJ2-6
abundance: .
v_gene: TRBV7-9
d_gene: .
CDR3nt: TGTGCCAGCAGGCCCCTTTTCCGGGGCTCTGGGGCCAACGTCCTGACTTTC
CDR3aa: CASRPLFRGSGANVLTF